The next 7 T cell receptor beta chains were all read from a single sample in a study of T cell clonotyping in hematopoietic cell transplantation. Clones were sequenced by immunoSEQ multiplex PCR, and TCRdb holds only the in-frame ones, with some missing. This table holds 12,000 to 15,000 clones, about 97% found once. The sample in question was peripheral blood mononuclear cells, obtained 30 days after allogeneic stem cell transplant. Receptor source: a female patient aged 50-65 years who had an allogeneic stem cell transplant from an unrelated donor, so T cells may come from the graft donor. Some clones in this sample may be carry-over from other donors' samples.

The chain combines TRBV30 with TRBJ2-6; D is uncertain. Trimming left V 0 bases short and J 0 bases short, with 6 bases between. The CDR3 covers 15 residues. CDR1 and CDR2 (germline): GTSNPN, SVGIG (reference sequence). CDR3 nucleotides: TGTGCCTGGAGTGTACTTAGCTCTGGGGCCAACGTCCTGACTTTC. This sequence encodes CAWSVLSSGANVLTF.

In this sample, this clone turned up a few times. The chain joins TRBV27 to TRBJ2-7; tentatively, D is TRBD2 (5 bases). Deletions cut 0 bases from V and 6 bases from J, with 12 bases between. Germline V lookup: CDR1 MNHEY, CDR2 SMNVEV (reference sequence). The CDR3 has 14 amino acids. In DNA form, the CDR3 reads TGTGCCAGCAGTTTATCTCGGACTGCCTCCGAGCAGTACTTC. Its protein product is CASSLSRTASEQYF.

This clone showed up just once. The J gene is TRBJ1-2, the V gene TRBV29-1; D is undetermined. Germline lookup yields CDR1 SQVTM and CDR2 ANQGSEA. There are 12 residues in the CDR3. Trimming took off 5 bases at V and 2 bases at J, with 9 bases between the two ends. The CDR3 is CSVSRQNYGYTF. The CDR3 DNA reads TGCAGCGTTAGTAGGCAGAACTATGGCTACACCTTC.

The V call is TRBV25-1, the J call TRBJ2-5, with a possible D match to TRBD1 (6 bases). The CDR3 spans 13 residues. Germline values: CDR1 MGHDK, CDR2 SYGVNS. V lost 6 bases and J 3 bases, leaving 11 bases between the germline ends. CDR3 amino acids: CASSSQGKETQYF. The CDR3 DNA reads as TGTGCCAGCAGCTCCCAGGGGAAAGAGACCCAGTACTTC. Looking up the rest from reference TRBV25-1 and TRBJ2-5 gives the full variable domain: EADIYQTPRYLVIGTGKKITLECSQTMGHDKMYWYQQDPGMELHLIHYSYGVNSTEKGDLSSESTVSRIRTEHFPLTLESARPSHTSQYLCASSSQGKETQYFGPGTRLLVL.

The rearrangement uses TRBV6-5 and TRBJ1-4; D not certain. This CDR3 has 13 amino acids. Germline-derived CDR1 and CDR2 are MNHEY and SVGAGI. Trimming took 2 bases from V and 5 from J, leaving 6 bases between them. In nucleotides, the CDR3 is TGTGCCAGCAGTTACGGGCACAATGAAAAACTGTTTTTT. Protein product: CASSYGHNEKLFF.

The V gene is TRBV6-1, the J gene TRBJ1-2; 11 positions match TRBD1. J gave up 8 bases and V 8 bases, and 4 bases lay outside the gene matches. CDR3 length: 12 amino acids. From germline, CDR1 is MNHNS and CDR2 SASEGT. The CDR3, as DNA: TGTGCCAGCCGGACAGGGGGCGACGGCTACACCTTC. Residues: CASRTGGDGYTF.

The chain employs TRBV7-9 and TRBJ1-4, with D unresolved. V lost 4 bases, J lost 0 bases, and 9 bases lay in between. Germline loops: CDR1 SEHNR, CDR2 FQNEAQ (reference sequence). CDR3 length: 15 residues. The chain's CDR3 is CASSSRLATNEKLFF. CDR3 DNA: TGTGCCAGCAGCTCCAGGTTGGCAACTAATGAAAAACTGTTTTTT.